The 15 T cell receptor beta chains in this list originate from one sample, sequenced in a study of kidney transplant recipient with SARS-CoV-2 infection. TCRdb re-called the reads with MiXCR, one entry per CDR3 protein. In the table there are about 250,000 distinct CDR3 sequences, 25% to 35% of which are singletons. The sample was a blood sample, taken at baseline and on roughly day 120 from a kidney transplant recipient. The source of these receptors is a male patient aged 30 to 39 who had COVID-19 and was a kidney transplant recipient. Some T cells may have originated in the graft donor.

This clonotype has a handful of counts. This chain connects TRBV28 to TRBJ1-5, with TRBD1 matching over 7 bases. The CDR3 runs 15 residues. CDR1 and CDR2 (germline): MDHEN, SYDVKM. J was trimmed by 8 bases and V by 3 bases; bases with no gene match: 10. The chain's CDR3 is CASSLTTGSLKPQHF. As DNA, the CDR3 is TGTGCCAGCAGTTTGACGACAGGGAGCCTTAAGCCCCAGCATTTT.

Concerning this clonotype: A much larger clonotype is one base distant, so this may be a read error. The chain joins TRBV7-2 to TRBJ1-6; D unresolved. The CDR3 contains 19 residues. Germline-derived CDR1 and CDR2 are SGHTA and FQGNSA. The CDR3 sequence: CAGSSRWKGPSSYNSPLHF. DNA for the CDR3: TGTGCCGGCAGCTCCCGTTGGAAGGGCCCGAGCTCCTATAATTCACCCCTCCACTTT.

About this clonotype itself: A read error may be the cause here, since a much bigger clone is one base away. The final CDR3 position lacks the conserved phenylalanine or tryptophan, pointing to a likely read error. This chain joins TRBV7-7 and TRBJ1-2; D is uncertain. Germline V CDR1 and CDR2: SSHAT, FNYEAQ (reference sequence). The V and J ends lost 5 bases and 4 bases respectively, with 23 bases between them. This CDR3 has 17 amino acids. This chain's CDR3 is CASSIRNKCRKTYGYTL. CDR3 nucleotide sequence: TGTGCCAGCAGCATTCGGAATAAGTGCCGAAAGACCTATGGCTACACCCTC.

This clonotype was detected many times. The chain recombines TRBV10-3 with TRBJ2-2; maybe TRBD2 (5 bases). CDR3 length: 14 amino acids. Germline V lookup: CDR1 ENHRY, CDR2 SYGVKD. Trimming took off 2 bases at V and 3 bases at J, with 7 bases between the two ends. The CDR3 DNA reads as TGTGCCATCAGTGAGGGACTTCACACCGGGGAGCTGTTTTTT. This encodes CAISEGLHTGELFF.

This clonotype was found a few times. V gene TRBV7-8 combines with J gene TRBJ2-3; 7 positions match TRBD1. The CDR3 runs 16 residues. Trimming removed 1 base from V and 2 bases from J; junction bases left unmatched: 6. Germline V lookup: CDR1 SGHVS, CDR2 FQNEAQ. The CDR3 DNA reads as TGTGCCAGCAGCTTAGTGACAGGGAGAGCCACAGATACGCAGTATTTT. This codes for CASSLVTGRATDTQYF.

On this clonotype itself: Possible read error: a much larger clone is one base away. V usage is TRBV4-2 and J usage is TRBJ2-7, with unresolved D. The CDR3 is 14 amino acids. Germline-derived CDR1 and CDR2 are LGHNA and YNFKEQ. V lost 2 bases to trimming and J lost 5 bases, with 13 bases between them. The CDR3: CASSQPTGLHEQYF. The DNA for the CDR3 is TGTGCCAGCAGCCAACCCACTGGTTTGCACGAGCAGTACTTC.

This clonotype was recorded at least ten times. The rearrangement links TRBV20-1 to TRBJ2-1; D is tentatively TRBD1 or TRBD2 (7 bases each). The CDR3 covers 15 residues. V was pared by 3 bases and J by 7 bases, with 19 bases between. Germline V gene lookup returns CDR1 DFQATT and CDR2 SNEGSKA (reference sequence). This CDR3 is CSASSTRQGLNEQFF. The CDR3 region has the DNA TGCAGTGCTAGTTCTACCCGACAGGGACTAAATGAGCAGTTCTTC.

Turning to this clonotype: This may come from a read error, since a much larger clone is one base off. The chain has TRBV21-1 and TRBJ2-7. TRBV21-1 is designated a pseudogene. The CDR3 length is 13 residues. Here the CDR3 DNA reads TGTGCCAGCAGCAAGAACTGCGGCTACGAGCAGTACTTC. Residues: CASSKNCGYEQYF.

A remark on this clonotype: A single base separates this from a much larger clone, so it may be a read error. The chain carries TRBV11-3 and TRBJ1-2, with TRBD1 matching 7 bases. CDR3 length: 15 amino acids. Germline V gives CDR1 SGHNT, CDR2 YENEEA. As DNA, the CDR3 is TGTGCCAGCGGCTTACAGCCAGGGGGTGACTATGGCTACACCTTC. Translation: CASGLQPGGDYGYTF.

Details on this clonotype: This clone may be a read error of a much larger clone one base away. This chain joins TRBV6-5 and TRBJ2-4; D is unclear. This CDR3 region has 15 residues. Germline V gives CDR1 MNHEY, CDR2 SVGAGI. The V gene lost 7 bases and the J gene lost 1 base, with 14 bases spanning the gap. The CDR3 reads CASKLDDVAKNIQYF. The DNA for the CDR3 is TGTGCCAGCAAACTCGACGACGTGGCCAAAAACATTCAGTACTTC.

This clonotype was observed at least ten times. The rearrangement uses TRBV6-6 and TRBJ2-1, with 7 bases that match TRBD2. The CDR3 covers 15 residues. With V trimmed by 5 bases and J by 5 bases, 9 bases remained unmatched. Looked up from germline, CDR1 is MNHNY and CDR2 is SVGAGI (reference sequence). CDR3 loop: CASSQKRDYNNEQFF. CDR3 nucleotide sequence: TGTGCCAGCAGTCAAAAACGGGACTATAACAATGAGCAGTTCTTC.

This clonotype was found many times. CDR3 loop: CASSPGTSGDEQYF. The CDR3 DNA follows: TGTGCCAGCTCACCCGGGACTAGCGGCGACGAGCAGTACTTC. The genes are TRBV18 and TRBJ2-7; TRBD2 agrees at 11 bases. The germline V gene has CDR1 KGHSH and CDR2 LQKENI. V lost 3 bases, J lost 5 bases, and 3 bases stayed unmatched. There are 14 residues in the CDR3.

There are many counts of this clonotype. V usage is TRBV3-1 and J usage is TRBJ1-5; tentative D call: TRBD1 (5 bases). In germline, CDR1 is LGHDT, CDR2 YNNKEL (reference sequence). Between the trimmed V and J ends, which lost 3 bases and 7 bases, there was a span of 10 bases. This CDR3 comprises 13 residues. CDR3 nucleotide sequence: TGTGCCAGCAGCCAGGGGCCCGGACAGCCCCAGCATTTT. Protein sequence: CASSQGPGQPQHF.

This clonotype was detected many times. The CDR3 coding sequence is TGTGCCAGCAGCCTCGCACGGGACAGTAATGAAAAACTGTTTTTT. Encoded protein: CASSLARDSNEKLFF. The chain links TRBV7-8 to TRBJ1-4, with 7 bases aligning to TRBD1. The V segment lost 5 bases and the J segment 4 bases; nucleotides outside the gene matches: 7. The CDR3 is made up of 15 amino acids. The germline CDR1 and CDR2 sequences are SGHVS and FQNEAQ.

In its sample, this clonotype was seen many times. The V call is TRBV28, the J call TRBJ2-5; D remains unclear. Germline CDR1 is MDHEN and CDR2 is SYDVKM. The CDR3 extends over 16 amino acids. V shed 7 bases and J shed 7 bases, with 25 bases lying between them. CDR3 sequence reads: CASTTTSPRVGGTQYF. CDR3 sequence (DNA): TGTGCCAGCACTACCACCTCCCCTCGGGTGGGCGGGACCCAGTACTTC.